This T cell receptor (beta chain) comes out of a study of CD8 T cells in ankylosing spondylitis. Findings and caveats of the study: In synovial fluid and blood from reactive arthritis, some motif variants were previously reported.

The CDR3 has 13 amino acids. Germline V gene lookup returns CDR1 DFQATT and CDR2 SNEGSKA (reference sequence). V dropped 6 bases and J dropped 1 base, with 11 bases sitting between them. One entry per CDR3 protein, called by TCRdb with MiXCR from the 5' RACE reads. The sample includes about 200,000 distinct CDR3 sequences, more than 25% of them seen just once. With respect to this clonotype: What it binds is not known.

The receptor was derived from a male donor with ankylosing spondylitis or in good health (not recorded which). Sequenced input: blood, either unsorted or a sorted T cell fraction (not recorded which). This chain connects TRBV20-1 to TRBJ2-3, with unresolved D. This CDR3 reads CSAGPPGTDTQYF. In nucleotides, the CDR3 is TGCAGTGCAGGACCTCCGGGCACAGATACGCAGTATTTT.